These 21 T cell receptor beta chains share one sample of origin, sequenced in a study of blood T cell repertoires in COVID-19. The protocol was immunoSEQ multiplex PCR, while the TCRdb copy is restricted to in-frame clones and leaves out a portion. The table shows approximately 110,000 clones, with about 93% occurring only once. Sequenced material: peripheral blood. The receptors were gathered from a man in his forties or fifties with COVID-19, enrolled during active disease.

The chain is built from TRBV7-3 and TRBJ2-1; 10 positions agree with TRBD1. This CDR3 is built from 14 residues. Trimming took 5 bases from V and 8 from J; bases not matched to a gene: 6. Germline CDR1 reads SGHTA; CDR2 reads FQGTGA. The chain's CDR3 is CASSPGTGVHEQFF. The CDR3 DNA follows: TGTGCCAGCAGCCCCGGGACAGGGGTCCATGAGCAGTTCTTC.

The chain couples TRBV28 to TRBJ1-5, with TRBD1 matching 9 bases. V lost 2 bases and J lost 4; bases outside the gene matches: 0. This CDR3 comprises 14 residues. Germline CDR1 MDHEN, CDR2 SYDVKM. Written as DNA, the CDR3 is TGTGCCAGCAGTTTAGGACAGGGGAATCAGCCCCAGCATTTT. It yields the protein CASSLGQGNQPQHF.

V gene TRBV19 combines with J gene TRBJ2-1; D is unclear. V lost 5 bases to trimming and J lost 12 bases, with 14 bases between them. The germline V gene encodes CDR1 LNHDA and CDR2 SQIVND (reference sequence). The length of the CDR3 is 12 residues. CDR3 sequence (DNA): TGTGCCAGTAGTCCTACAGCTTTGGGGCAGTTCTTC. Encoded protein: CASSPTALGQFF.

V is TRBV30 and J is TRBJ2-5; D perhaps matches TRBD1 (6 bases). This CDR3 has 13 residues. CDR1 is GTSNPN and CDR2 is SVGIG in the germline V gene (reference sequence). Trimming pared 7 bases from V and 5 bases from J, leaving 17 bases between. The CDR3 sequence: CAFRQAPGETQYF. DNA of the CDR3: TGTGCCTTTAGACAGGCCCCGGGGGAGACCCAGTACTTC.

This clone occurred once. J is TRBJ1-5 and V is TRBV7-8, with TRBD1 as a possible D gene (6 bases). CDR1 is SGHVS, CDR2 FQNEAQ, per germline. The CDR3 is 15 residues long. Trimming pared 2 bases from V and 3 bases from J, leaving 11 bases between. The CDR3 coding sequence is TGTGCCAGCAGCTTACGAGGACAGATCAATCAGCCCCAGCATTTT. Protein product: CASSLRGQINQPQHF.

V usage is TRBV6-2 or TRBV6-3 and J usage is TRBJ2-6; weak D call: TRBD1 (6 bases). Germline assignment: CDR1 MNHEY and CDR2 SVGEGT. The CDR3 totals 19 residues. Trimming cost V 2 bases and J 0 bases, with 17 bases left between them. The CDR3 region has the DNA TGTGCCAGCAGTTACGGGAACCAGGGGACCGGCTCTGGGGCCAACGTCCTGACTTTC. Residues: CASSYGNQGTGSGANVLTF.

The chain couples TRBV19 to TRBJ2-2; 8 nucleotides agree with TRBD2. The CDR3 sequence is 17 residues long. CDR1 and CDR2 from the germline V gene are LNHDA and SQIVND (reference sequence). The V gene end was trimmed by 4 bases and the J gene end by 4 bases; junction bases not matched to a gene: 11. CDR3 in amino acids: CASSRGGGLAGTGELFF. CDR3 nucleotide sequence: TGTGCCAGTAGTAGGGGTGGCGGACTAGCAGGCACCGGGGAGCTGTTTTTT.

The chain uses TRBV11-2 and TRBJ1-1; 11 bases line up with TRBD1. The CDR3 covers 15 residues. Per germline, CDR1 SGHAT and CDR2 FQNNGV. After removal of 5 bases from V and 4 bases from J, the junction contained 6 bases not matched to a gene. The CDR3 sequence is CASSTGQGAITEAFF. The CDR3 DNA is TGTGCCAGCAGCACCGGACAGGGGGCCATCACTGAAGCTTTCTTT.

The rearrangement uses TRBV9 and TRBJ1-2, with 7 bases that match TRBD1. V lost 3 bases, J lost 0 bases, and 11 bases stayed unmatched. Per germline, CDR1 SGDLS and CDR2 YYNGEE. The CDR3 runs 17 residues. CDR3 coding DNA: TGTGCCAGCAGCGGGAATACACAGGGGCTAGCTAACTATGGCTACACCTTC. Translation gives CASSGNTQGLANYGYTF.

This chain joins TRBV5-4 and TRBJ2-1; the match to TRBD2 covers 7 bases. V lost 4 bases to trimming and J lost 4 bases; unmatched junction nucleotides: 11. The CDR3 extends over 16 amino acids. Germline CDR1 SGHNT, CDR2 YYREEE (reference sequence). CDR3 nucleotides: TGTGCCAGCAGCAAACCCGGGACTATAAAATACAATGAGCAGTTCTTC. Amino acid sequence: CASSKPGTIKYNEQFF. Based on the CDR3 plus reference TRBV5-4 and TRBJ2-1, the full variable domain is ETGVTQSPTHLIKTRGQQVTLRCSSQSGHNTVSWYQQALGQGPQFIFQYYREEENGRGNFPPRFSGLQFPNYSSELNVNALELDDSALYLCASSKPGTIKYNEQFFGPGTRLTVL.

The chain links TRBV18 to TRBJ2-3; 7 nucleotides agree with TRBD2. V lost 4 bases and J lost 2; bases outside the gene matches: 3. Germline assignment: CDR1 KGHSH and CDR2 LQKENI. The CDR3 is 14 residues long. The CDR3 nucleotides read TGTGCCAGCTCACGGCGGGAGTTCACAGATACGCAGTATTTT. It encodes CASSRREFTDTQYF.

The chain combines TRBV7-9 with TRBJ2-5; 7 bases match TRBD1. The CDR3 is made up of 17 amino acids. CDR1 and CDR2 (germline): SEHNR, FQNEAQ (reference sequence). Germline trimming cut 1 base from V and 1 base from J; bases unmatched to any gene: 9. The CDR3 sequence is CASSLVKGAGFQETQYF. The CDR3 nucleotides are TGTGCCAGCAGCTTAGTAAAGGGGGCGGGTTTCCAAGAGACCCAGTACTTC. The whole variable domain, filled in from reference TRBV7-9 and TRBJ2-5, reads DTGVSQNPRHKITKRGQNVTFRCDPISEHNRLYWYRQTLGQGPEFLTYFQNEAQLEKSRLLSDRFSAERPKGSFSTLEIQRTEQGDSAMYLCASSLVKGAGFQETQYFGPGTRLLVL.

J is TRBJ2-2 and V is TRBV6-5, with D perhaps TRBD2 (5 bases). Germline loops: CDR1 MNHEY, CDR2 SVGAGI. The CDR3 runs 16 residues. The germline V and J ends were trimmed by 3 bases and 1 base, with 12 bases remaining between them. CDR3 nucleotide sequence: TGTGCCAGCAGTTATTATGGAGGCAAGAACACCGGGGAGCTGTTTTTT. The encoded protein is CASSYYGGKNTGELFF.

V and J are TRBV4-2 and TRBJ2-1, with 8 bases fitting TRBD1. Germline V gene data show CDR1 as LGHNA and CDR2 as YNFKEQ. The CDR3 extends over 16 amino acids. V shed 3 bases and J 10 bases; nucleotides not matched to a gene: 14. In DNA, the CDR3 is TGTGCCAGCAGCCAGCTTATCGACGGGACAGGCCGGGAGCAGTTCTTC. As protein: CASSQLIDGTGREQFF.

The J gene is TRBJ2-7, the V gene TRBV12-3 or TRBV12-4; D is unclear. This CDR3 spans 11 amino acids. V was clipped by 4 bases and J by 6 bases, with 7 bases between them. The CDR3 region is CASSYSFEQYF. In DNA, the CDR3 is TGTGCCAGCAGTTATAGCTTCGAGCAGTACTTC.

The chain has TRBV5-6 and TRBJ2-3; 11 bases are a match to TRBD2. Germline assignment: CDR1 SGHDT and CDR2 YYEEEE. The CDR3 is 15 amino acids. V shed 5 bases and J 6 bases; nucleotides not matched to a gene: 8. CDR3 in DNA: TGTGCCAGCAGTTCCCAGACTAGCGGGACGGATACGCAGTATTTT. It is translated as CASSSQTSGTDTQYF.

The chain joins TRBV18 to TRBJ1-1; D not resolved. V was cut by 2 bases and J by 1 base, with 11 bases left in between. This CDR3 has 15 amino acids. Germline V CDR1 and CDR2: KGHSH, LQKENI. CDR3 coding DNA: TGTGCCAGCTCACCATTGAAAGTAGAGAACACTGAAGCTTTCTTT. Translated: CASSPLKVENTEAFF.

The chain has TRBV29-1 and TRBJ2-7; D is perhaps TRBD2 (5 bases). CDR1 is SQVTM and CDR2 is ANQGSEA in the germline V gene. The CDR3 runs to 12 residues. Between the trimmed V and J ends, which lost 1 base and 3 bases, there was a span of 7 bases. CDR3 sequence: CSVEVRDYEQYF. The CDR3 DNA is TGCAGCGTTGAAGTACGGGACTACGAGCAGTACTTC.

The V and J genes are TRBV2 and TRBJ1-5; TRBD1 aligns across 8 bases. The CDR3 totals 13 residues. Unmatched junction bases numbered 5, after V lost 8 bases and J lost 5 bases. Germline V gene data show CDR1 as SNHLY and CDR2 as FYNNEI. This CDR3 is CASGRQGYQPQHF. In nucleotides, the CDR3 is TGTGCCAGCGGCCGACAGGGGTATCAGCCCCAGCATTTT.

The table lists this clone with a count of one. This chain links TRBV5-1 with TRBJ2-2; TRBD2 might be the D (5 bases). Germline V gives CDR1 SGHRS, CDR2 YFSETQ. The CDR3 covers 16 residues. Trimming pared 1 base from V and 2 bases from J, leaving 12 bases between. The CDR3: CASSLIRGRNTGELFF. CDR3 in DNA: TGCGCCAGCAGCTTGATTCGAGGGCGAAACACCGGGGAGCTGTTTTTT.

The CDR3 loop is CSAGTQIYNEQFF. The CDR3 bases are TGCAGCGCTGGGACACAAATCTACAATGAGCAGTTCTTC. The chain carries TRBV29-1 and TRBJ2-1; tentatively, D is TRBD1 (6 bases). The CDR3 covers 13 residues. CDR1 and CDR2 from the germline V gene are SQVTM and ANQGSEA. Trimming shortened V by 7 bases and J by 3 bases, and 13 bases separated the two germline ends.